The sequence of this T cell receptor (beta chain) was determined in a study of immunodeficiency (dated by TCRdb to between 2018 and 2021). General notes on the study: The repertoires were analyzed to search for VDJ recombination defects and oligoclonality.

CD3+CD8+ T cells were sorted from fresh PBMCs before TCR sequencing. After extraction using the QIAamp DNA Blood Mini Kit, genomic DNA was sent off for immunoSEQ repertoire analysis. A standard quantity of genomic DNA template was used for amplification of CDR3 regions by multiplex PCR. The PCR products underwent sequencing on an Illumina platform. The authors' pipeline ran thus. Alignment of sequences to a reference was performed, and V, D and J gene definitions were taken from IMGT. Closely related sequences were merged by a nearest-neighbor clustering algorithm so that PCR and sequencing errors were removed. V, D and J usage in productive unique and total sequences was analyzed using ImmunoSEQ Analyzer tools and R version 3.6.1. TCRdb re-hosts the immuneACCESS table, in-frame sequences only. Its copies lack some clones; in the studies checked, an unresolved V gene accounts for under half of them, and the cause for the rest is not known. V and J calls plus clone size are reproduced from that table; the DNA served to infer D and trimming. This sample gives around 3,300 clones in total; approximately 91% of them show up just once. The ten largest account for about 11% of the sample.

From cysteine to phenylalanine, the CDR3 is 13 amino acids long. Only the CDR3 region is kept as DNA, spanning 39 bases read in frame from base 1. Taken from the germline V gene, the CDR1 and CDR2 loops are SGDLS and YYNGEE. Here V drops 5 bases and J drops 5 bases, and the junction holds 5 bases not matched to any gene. Concerning this clone itself: Which antigen it targets is not known. One base away there is no much larger clone; base qualities are not given.

Findings and caveats that apply to the study as a whole: Severe oligoclonality, as judged by top-100 and total clonotype frequencies, was observed in patient CD8+ T cells but not in patient CD4+ T cells. Patient CD8+ T cells showed restricted TRB V-J pairing and lower productive entropy than control CD8+ T cells. In entropy comparisons, n=3 (open circles) was shown for patients versus healthy controls, and a thymic development effect was only suggested as possible.

This TCR came from a human donor in good health. The sample comprised CD8+ T cells from blood. The rearrangement combines TRBV9 with TRBJ1-2; TRBD1 agrees with 8 junctional bases. The CDR3 has the sequence CASSPGQGYGYTF. The DNA is TGTGCCAGCAGTCCAGGACAGGGTTATGGCTACACCTTC.